This TCR beta chain was identified in a study of CD8+CD57+ T cells in acquired aplastic anemia. Study-wide results and limits: CD8+ Simpson's diversity in patients was not significantly different from that in controls.

This clonotype was seen once. Antigen unknown. Investigators profiled TCR beta VDJ and CDR3 from genomic DNA template. TCRdb recomputed calls from the reads with MiXCR, one row per CDR3 protein. The table shows roughly 170,000 distinct CDR3 sequences, with under 75% occurring only once. The TCR comes from a human donor in good health. Input material: sorted CD4+, CD8+, or CD8+CD57+ T cells (not recorded which) from PBMCs.

The CDR3 nucleotides are TGCGCCAGCAGCCACAACAATGAGCAGTTCTTC. It codes for CASSHNNEQFF. V is TRBV5-1 and J is TRBJ2-1; D uncertain. CDR1 SGHRS and CDR2 YFSETQ come from the germline V gene. This CDR3 is 11 amino acids long. V was shortened by 4 bases and J by 5 bases, with 4 bases between the two germline ends.